Following are 9 T cell receptor beta chains from one sample sequenced in a study of blood T cells in healthy people across ages. Next came a second PCR, run for about 6 to 12 cycles, which used a sample-barcoded 5' primer along with a J-beta primer mix. One entry per CDR3 protein results from TCRdb running MiXCR on the 5' RACE reads. The sample contains almost 1 million distinct CDR3 sequences, just over 50% of which appear only once. The sample was blood. These receptors were taken from a woman in her sixties or seventies in good health.

The rearrangement joins TRBV9 to TRBJ2-6; 8 bases agree with TRBD2. The CDR3 length is 19 residues. Germline V gene sequence: CDR1 SGDLS, CDR2 YYNGEE. Trimming took 3 bases from V and 1 from J; bases not matched to a gene: 12. Here the CDR3 DNA reads TGTGCCAGCAGCGACCGAGGAATGGCGGGAGGTTCTGGGGCCAACGTCCTGACTTTC. Translation: CASSDRGMAGGSGANVLTF.

The chain employs TRBV28 and TRBJ2-3; perhaps TRBD2 as D (6 bases). Germline V gives CDR1 MDHEN, CDR2 SYDVKM. CDR3 size: 16 residues. V lost 4 bases, J lost 4 bases, and 18 bases lay in between. CDR3 in amino acids: CASSSIAATSPDTQYF. CDR3 DNA sequence: TGTGCCAGCAGTTCAATAGCCGCGACTAGTCCAGATACGCAGTATTTT.

This chain joins TRBV16 and TRBJ1-2, with D possibly matching TRBD1 (6 bases). The V end lost 0 bases, the J end lost 4 bases, and 15 bases lay between the germline ends. Germline assignment: CDR1 KGHSY and CDR2 FQNENV. The CDR3 spans 16 residues. DNA for the CDR3: TGTGCCAGCAGCCAATCTCCACAGGGAGGGAGCTATGGCTACACCTTC. It specifies CASSQSPQGGSYGYTF.

This chain uses TRBV20-1 with TRBJ2-7; 7 positions agree with TRBD2. The CDR3 has 17 residues. The V segment lost 4 bases and the J segment 0 bases; nucleotides outside the gene matches: 15. Germline CDR1 DFQATT, CDR2 SNEGSKA (reference sequence). The CDR3 nucleotides are TGCAGTGCTAATCCGAGTTCTAGCGGTGAAAGCTCCTACGAGCAGTACTTC. It encodes CSANPSSSGESSYEQYF.

In its sample, this clonotype was seen a few times. The chain recombines TRBV2 with TRBJ2-1; D remains unclear. The CDR3 sequence is 15 residues long. V shed 6 bases and J shed 0 bases, with 12 bases lying between them. Looked up from germline, CDR1 is SNHLY and CDR2 is FYNNEI. CDR3 region: CASSDRGVSYNEQFF. The CDR3 nucleotides read TGTGCCAGCAGCGACCGAGGTGTCTCCTACAATGAGCAGTTCTTC.

Of note for this clonotype: Being one base from a much bigger clone, this may be a read error. The chain couples TRBV6-1 to TRBJ2-3; D is undetermined. This CDR3 has 13 amino acids. Trimming left V 7 bases short and J 5 bases short, with 13 bases between. Germline V lookup: CDR1 MNHNS, CDR2 SASEGT. The CDR3 protein is CASKTGQKDTQYF. The CDR3 DNA reads as TGTGCCAGCAAAACGGGTCAGAAAGATACGCAGTATTTT.

V is TRBV12-3 or TRBV12-4 and J is TRBJ1-1; no firm D call. The CDR3 totals 14 residues. V was pared by 6 bases and J by 1 base, with 12 bases between. CDR3 sequence: CASSHPPGNTEAFF. DNA for the CDR3: TGTGCCAGCAGCCACCCTCCGGGGAACACTGAAGCTTTCTTT.

In its sample, this clonotype was seen a few times. The J gene is TRBJ2-1, the V gene TRBV29-1; 8 nucleotides line up with TRBD1. Losses at the gene ends were 7 bases for V and 5 bases for J; bases not matched to a gene: 4. This CDR3 is 12 amino acids long. Germline V gene data show CDR1 as SQVTM and CDR2 as ANQGSEA. CDR3 bases: TGCAGCGGTGGACAGGGAAACAATGAGCAGTTCTTC. Translating gives CSGGQGNNEQFF.

The chain is built from TRBV9 and TRBJ2-7, with D perhaps matching TRBD2 (5 bases). The germline gives CDR1 SGDLS, CDR2 YYNGEE. The CDR3 contains 12 residues. V was shortened by 8 bases and J by 4 bases, with 13 bases between the two germline ends. DNA of the CDR3: TGTGCCAGTTCCCGGACTGAATACGAGCAGTACTTC. Encoded protein: CASSRTEYEQYF.